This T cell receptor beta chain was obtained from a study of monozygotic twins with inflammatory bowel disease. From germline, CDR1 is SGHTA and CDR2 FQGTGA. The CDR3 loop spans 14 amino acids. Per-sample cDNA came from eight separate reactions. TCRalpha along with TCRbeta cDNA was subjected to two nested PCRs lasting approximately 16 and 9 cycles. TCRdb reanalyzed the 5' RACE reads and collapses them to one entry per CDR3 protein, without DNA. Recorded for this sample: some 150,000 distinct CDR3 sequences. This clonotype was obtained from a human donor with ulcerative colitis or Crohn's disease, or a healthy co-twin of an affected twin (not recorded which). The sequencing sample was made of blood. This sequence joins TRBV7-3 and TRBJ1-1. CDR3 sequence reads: CASSLKRVNTEAFF.